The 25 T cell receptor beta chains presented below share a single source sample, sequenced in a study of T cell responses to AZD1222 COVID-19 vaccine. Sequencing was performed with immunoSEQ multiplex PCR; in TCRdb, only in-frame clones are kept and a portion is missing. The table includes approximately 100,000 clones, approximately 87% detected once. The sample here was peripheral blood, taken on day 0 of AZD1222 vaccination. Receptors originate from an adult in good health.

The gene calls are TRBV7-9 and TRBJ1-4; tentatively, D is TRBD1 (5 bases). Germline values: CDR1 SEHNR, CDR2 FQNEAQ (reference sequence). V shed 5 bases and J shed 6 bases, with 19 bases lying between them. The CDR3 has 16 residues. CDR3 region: CASSQFAGLTHEKLFF. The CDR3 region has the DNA TGTGCCAGCAGCCAATTCGCAGGGTTGACTCATGAAAAACTGTTTTTT.

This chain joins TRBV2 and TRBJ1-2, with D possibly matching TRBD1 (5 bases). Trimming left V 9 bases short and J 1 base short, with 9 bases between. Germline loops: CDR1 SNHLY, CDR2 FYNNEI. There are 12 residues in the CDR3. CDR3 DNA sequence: TGTGCCAGAAAAGACAGTAACTATGGCTACACCTTC. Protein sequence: CARKDSNYGYTF.

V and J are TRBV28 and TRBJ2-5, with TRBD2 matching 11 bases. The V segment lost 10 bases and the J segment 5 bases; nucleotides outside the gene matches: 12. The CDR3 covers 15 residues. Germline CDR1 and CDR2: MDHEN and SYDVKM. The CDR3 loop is CATTHGLAGAETQYF. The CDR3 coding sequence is TGTGCCACCACCCATGGACTAGCGGGTGCGGAGACCCAGTACTTC.

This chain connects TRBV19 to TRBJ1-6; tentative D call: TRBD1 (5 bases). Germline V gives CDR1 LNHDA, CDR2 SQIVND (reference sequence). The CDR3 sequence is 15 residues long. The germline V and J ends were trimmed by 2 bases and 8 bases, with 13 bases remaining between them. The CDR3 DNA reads TGTGCCAGTAGTATATTCGGCAGAGGGGATTCACCCCTCCACTTT. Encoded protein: CASSIFGRGDSPLHF.

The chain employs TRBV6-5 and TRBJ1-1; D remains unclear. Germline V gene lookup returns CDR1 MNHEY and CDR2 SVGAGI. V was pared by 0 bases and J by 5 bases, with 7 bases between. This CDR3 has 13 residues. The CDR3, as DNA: TGTGCCAGCAGTTACTCAGCCGTGACTGAAGCTTTCTTT. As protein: CASSYSAVTEAFF.

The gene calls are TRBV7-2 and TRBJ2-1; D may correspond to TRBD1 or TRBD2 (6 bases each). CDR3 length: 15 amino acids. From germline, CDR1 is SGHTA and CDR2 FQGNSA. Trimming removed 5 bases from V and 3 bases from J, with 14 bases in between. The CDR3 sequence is CASSPARGLYNEQFF. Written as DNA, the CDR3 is TGTGCCAGCAGCCCTGCTCGGGGGCTCTACAATGAGCAGTTCTTC.

The CDR3 coding sequence is TGTGCCAGCAGTTCGCGAGGAGTTGAAGCTTTCTTT. This translates into CASSSRGVEAFF. The chain recombines TRBV12-3 or TRBV12-4 with TRBJ1-1; no clear D gene. V gave up 4 bases and J gave up 7 bases, with 10 bases separating them. The CDR3 totals 12 residues.

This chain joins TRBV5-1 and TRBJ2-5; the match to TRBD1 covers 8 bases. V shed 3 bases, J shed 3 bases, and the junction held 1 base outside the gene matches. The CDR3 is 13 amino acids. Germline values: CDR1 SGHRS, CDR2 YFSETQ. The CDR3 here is CASSSDREETQYF. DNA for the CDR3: TGCGCCAGCAGCTCGGACAGGGAAGAGACCCAGTACTTC.

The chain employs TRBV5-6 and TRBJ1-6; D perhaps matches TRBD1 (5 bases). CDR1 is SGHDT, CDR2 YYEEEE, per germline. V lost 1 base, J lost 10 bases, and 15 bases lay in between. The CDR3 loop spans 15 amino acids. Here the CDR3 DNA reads TGTGCCAGCAGCTTGTTAAGGACATTAAGGTCACCCCTCCACTTT. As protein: CASSLLRTLRSPLHF. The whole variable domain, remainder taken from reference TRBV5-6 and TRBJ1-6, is DAGVTQSPTHLIKTRGQQVTLRCSPKSGHDTVSWYQQALGQGPQFIFQYYEEEERQRGNFPDRFSGHQFPNYSSELNVNALLLGDSALYLCASSLLRTLRSPLHFGNGTRLTVT.

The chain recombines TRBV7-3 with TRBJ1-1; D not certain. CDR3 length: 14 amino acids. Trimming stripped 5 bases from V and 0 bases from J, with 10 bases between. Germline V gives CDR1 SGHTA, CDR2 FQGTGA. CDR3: CASSPTVLNTEAFF. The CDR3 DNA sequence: TGTGCCAGCAGCCCGACGGTGTTGAACACTGAAGCTTTCTTT.

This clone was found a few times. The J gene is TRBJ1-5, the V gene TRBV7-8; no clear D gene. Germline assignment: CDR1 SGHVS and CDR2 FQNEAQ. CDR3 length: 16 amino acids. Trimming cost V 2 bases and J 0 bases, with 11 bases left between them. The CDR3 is CASSLSRTLSNQPQHF. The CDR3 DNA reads TGTGCCAGCAGCTTATCCCGGACCCTTAGCAATCAGCCCCAGCATTTT.

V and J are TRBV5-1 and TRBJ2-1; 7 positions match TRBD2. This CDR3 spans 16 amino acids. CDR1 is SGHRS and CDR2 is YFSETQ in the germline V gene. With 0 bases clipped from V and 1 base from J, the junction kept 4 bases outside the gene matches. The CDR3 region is CASSLGAGGSYNEQFF. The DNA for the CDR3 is TGCGCCAGCAGCTTGGGGGCCGGGGGGTCCTACAATGAGCAGTTCTTC.

The CDR3 reads CASSPSHRQNSPLHF. CDR3 sequence (DNA): TGTGCCAGCAGCCCAAGCCACAGGCAGAATTCACCCCTCCACTTT. The chain joins TRBV7-3 to TRBJ1-6; TRBD1 is a possible D gene (5 bases). This CDR3 comprises 15 residues. Per the germline V gene, CDR1 is SGHTA and CDR2 is FQGTGA. Trimming removed 5 bases at V and 7 bases at J, with 15 bases between.

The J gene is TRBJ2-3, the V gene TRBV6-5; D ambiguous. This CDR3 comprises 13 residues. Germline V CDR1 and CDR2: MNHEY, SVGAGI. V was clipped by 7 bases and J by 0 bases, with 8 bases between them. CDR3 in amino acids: CASMQTSTDTQYF. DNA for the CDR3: TGTGCCAGCATGCAGACGAGCACAGATACGCAGTATTTT.

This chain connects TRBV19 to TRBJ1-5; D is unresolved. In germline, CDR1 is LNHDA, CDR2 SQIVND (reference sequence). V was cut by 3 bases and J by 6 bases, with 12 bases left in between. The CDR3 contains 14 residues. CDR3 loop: CASSIQEQSQPQHF. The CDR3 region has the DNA TGTGCCAGTAGTATCCAGGAGCAGAGTCAGCCCCAGCATTTT. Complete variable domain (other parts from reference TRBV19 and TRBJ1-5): DGGITQSPKYLFRKEGQNVTLSCEQNLNHDAMYWYRQDPGQGLRLIYYSQIVNDFQKGDIAEGYSVSREKKESFPLTVTSAQKNPTAFYLCASSIQEQSQPQHFGDGTRLSIL.

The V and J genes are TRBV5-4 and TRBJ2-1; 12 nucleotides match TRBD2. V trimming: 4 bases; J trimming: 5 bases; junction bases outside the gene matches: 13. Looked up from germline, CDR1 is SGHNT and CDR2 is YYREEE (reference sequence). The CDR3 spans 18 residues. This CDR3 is CASSPARTSGDLNNEQFF. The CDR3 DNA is TGTGCCAGCAGCCCCGCCCGGACTAGCGGGGACCTAAACAATGAGCAGTTCTTC.

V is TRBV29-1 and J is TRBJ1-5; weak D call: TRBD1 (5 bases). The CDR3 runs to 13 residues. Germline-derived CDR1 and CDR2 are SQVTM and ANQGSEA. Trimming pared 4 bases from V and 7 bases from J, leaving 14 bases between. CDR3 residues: CSVAQGLEQPQHF. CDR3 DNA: TGCAGCGTTGCCCAGGGCCTAGAGCAGCCCCAGCATTTT.

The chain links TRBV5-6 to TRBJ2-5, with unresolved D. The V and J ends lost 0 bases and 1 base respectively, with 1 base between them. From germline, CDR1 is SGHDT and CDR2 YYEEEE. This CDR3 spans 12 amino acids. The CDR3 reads CASSLGQETQYF. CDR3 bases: TGTGCCAGCAGCTTGGGCCAAGAGACCCAGTACTTC.

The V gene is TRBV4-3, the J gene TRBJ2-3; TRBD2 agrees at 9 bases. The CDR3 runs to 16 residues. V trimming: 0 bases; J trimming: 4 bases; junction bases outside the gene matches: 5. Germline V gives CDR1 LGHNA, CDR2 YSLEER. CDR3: CASSQDKGLASDTQYF. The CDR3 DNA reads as TGCGCCAGCAGCCAAGATAAAGGACTAGCGTCAGATACGCAGTATTTT.

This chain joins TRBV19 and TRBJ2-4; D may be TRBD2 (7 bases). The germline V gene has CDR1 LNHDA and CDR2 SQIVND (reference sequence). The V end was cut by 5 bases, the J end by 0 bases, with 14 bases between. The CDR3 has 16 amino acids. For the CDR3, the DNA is TGTGCCAGTAGTCTCGCGGGGGCCCTAGCCAAAAACATTCAGTACTTC. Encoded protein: CASSLAGALAKNIQYF.

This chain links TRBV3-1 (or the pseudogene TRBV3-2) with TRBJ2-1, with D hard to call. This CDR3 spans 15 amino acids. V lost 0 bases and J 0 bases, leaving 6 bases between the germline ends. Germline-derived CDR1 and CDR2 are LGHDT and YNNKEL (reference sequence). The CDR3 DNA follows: TGTGCCAGCAGCCAAGATCTGAGCTCCTACAATGAGCAGTTCTTC. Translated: CASSQDLSSYNEQFF.

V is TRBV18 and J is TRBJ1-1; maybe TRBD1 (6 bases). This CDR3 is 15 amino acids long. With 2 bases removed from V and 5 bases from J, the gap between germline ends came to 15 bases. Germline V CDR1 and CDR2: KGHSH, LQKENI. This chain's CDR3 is CASSPGGSGVTEAFF. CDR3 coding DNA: TGTGCCAGCTCACCAGGCGGGTCAGGGGTTACTGAAGCTTTCTTT.

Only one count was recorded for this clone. The CDR3 sequence: CASSPRTPPGSYNEQFF. The CDR3 DNA sequence: TGTGCCAGCAGCCCCAGGACCCCTCCAGGGTCCTACAATGAGCAGTTCTTC. This chain links TRBV7-2 with TRBJ2-1, with TRBD1 as a possible D gene (5 bases). This CDR3 region has 17 residues. Looked up from germline, CDR1 is SGHTA and CDR2 is FQGNSA. Trimming took off 5 bases at V and 1 base at J, with 18 bases between the two ends.

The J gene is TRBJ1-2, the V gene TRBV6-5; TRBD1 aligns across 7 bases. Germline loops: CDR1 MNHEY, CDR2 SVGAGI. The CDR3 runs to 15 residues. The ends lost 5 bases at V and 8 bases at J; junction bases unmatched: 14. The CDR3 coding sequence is TGTGCCAGCAGTCCCGACAGGGAACCCCCCCTAGGCTACACCTTC. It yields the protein CASSPDREPPLGYTF.

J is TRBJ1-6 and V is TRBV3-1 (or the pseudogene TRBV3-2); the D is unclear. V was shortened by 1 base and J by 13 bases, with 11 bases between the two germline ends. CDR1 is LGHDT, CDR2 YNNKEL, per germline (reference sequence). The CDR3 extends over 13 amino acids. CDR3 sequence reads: CASSQGVRVPLHF. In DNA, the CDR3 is TGTGCCAGCAGCCAAGGGGTCCGCGTCCCCCTCCACTTT.